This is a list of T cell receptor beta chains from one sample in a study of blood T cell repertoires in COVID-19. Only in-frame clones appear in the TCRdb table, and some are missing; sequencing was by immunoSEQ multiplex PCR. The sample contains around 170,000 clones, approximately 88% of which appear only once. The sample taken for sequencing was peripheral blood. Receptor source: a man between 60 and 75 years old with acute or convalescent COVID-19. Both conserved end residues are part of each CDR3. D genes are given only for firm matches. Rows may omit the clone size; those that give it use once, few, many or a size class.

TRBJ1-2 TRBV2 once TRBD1 CASSVKGQGSGGYTF TGTGCCAGCAGTGTTAAGGGACAGGGAAGTGGCGGCTACACCTTC
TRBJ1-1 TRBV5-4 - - CASSLLLGSPEAFF TGTGCCAGCAGCTTGTTGTTGGGGAGCCCTGAAGCTTTCTTT
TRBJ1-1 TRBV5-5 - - CASSLQSSDTEAFF TGTGCCAGCAGCCTACAGTCTAGCGACACTGAAGCTTTCTTT
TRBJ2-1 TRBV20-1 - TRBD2 CSASSGGAMGNEQFF TGCAGTGCTAGTTCGGGAGGGGCGATGGGCAATGAGCAGTTCTTC
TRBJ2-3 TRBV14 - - CASSQRFTDTQYF TGTGCCAGCAGCCAGCGATTCACAGATACGCAGTATTTT
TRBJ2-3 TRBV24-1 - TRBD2 CATGRGGATDTQYF TGTGCCACGGGACGCGGGGGGGCCACAGATACGCAGTATTTT
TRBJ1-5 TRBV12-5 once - CASGLVGRNQPQHF TGTGCTAGTGGTTTGGTGGGCCGCAATCAGCCCCAGCATTTT
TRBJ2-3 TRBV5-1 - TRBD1 CAGGEQGMDTQYF TGCGCCGGGGGAGAACAGGGGATGGATACGCAGTATTTT
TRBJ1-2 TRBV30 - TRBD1 CAWSAGTGSYYGYTF TGTGCCTGGAGTGCAGGGACAGGGAGTTACTATGGCTACACCTTC
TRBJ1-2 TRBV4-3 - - CASSQDLKGRDGYTF TGCGCCAGCAGCCAAGATCTTAAGGGGCGGGATGGCTACACCTTT
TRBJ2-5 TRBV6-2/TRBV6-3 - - CASSFSWRAQETQYF TGTGCCAGCAGTTTTAGCTGGAGGGCCCAAGAGACCCAGTACTTC
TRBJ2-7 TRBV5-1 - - CASSQLASSYEQYF TGCGCCAGCAGCCAACTAGCTTCCTCCTACGAGCAGTACTTC
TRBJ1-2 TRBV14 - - CASSQVPSGNYGYTF TGTGCCAGCAGCCAAGTGCCGTCGGGTAACTATGGCTACACCTTC
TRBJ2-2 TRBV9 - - CASSVGASGTGELFF TGTGCCAGCAGCGTAGGGGCGTCCGGTACCGGGGAGCTGTTTTTT
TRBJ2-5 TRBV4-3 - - CASSRRAGSQETQYF TGCGCCAGCAGCCGAAGAGCCGGGTCCCAAGAGACCCAGTACTTC
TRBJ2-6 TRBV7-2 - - CASSLGGSGANVLTF TGTGCCAGCAGCTTAGGCGGCTCTGGGGCCAACGTCCTGACTTTC
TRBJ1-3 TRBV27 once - CASRETQGNTIYF TGTGCCAGCAGGGAAACACAGGGAAACACCATATATTTT
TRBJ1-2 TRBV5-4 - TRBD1 CASSLVAGTGGYGYTF TGTGCCAGCAGCTTGGTTGCTGGGACAGGGGGCTATGGCTACACCTTC
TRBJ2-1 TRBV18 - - CASSERQAGRRNEQFF TGTGCCAGCTCCGAAAGACAGGCGGGCCGAAGGAATGAGCAGTTCTTC